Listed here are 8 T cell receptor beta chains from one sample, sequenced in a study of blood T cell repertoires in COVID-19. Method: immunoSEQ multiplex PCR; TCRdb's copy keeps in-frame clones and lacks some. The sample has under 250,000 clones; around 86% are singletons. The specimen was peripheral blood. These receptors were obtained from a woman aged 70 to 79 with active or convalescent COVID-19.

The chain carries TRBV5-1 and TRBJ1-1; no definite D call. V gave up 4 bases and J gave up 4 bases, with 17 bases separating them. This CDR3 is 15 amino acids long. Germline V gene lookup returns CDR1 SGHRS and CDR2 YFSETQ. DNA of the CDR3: TGCGCCAGCAGCCCGGAGGGAGGGAGAGTCACTGAAGCTTTCTTT. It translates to CASSPEGGRVTEAFF.

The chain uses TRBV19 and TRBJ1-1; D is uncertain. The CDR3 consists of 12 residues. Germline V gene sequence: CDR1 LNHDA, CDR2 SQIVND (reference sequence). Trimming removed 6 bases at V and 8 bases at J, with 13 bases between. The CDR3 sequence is CASRPREKEAFF. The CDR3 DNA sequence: TGTGCCAGTAGGCCCCGGGAGAAGGAAGCTTTCTTT. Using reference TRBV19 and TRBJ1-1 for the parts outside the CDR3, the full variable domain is DGGITQSPKYLFRKEGQNVTLSCEQNLNHDAMYWYRQDPGQGLRLIYYSQIVNDFQKGDIAEGYSVSREKKESFPLTVTSAQKNPTAFYLCASRPREKEAFFGQGTRLTVV.

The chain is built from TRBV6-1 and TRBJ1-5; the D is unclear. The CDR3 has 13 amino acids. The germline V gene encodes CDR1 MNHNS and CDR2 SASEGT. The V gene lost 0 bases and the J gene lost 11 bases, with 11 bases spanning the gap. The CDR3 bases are TGTGCCAGCAGTGAAGCGCGAGCGGCGTCCCAGCATTTT. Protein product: CASSEARAASQHF.

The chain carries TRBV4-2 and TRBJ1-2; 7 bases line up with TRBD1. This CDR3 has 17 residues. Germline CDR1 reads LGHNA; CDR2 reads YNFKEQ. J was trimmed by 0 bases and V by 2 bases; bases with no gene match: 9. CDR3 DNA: TGTGCCAGCAGCCAATTGGGACAGCAACTAGCTAACTATGGCTACACCTTC. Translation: CASSQLGQQLANYGYTF.

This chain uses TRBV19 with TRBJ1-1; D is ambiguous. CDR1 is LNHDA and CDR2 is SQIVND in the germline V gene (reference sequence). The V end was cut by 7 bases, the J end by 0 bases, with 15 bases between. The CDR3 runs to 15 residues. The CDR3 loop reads CASILNAAVNTEAFF. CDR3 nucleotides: TGTGCCAGTATCCTAAATGCGGCGGTGAACACTGAAGCTTTCTTT.

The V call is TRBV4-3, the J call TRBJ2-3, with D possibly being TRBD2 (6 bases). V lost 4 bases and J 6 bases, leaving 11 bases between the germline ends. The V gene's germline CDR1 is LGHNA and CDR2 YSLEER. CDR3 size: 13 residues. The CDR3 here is CASSLRLGDTQYF. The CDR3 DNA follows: TGCGCCAGCAGCCTCCGACTAGGTGATACGCAGTATTTT.

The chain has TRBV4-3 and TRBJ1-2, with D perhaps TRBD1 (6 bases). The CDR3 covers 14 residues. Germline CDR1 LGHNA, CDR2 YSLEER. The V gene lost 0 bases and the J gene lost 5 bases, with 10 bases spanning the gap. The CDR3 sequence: CASSQEPGEYGYTF. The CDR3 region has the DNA TGCGCCAGCAGCCAAGAACCAGGGGAGTATGGCTACACCTTC.

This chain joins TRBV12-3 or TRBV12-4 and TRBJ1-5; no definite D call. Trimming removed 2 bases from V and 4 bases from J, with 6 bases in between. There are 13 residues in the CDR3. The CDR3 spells CASSLLRNQPQHF. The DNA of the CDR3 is TGTGCCAGCAGTTTATTGAGGAATCAGCCCCAGCATTTT.